Reported below is one T cell receptor (beta chain). These data belong to a study of blood T cell repertoires in COVID-19. Overall study: Some COVID-19 samples were acute and others convalescent; all came from the United States, Italy and Spain.

The CDR3 sequence is 16 residues long. Germline loops: CDR1 SGHTA, CDR2 FQGNSA. V was trimmed by 0 bases and J by 3 bases, leaving 12 bases between them. TCRdb's copy holds only in-frame clones and misses some; the assay was immunoSEQ multiplex PCR. The repertoire holds about 270,000 clones, about 91% seen once, with about 3% in the top ten. Participants were placed into cohorts based on the clinical history they reported. Each exposed participant met a COVID-19 case in the 2 weeks preceding study entry. The genes are TRBV7-2 and TRBJ1-5; possibly TRBD1 for D (5 bases). The source of this sequence is a middle-aged man who had been exposed to COVID-19. The sample comprised PBMCs or T cells enriched from blood (not recorded which). CDR3 sequence (DNA): TGTGCCAGCAGCTTAGCCCAGGGCATGGTCAATCAGCCCCAGCATTTT. It specifies CASSLAQGMVNQPQHF.